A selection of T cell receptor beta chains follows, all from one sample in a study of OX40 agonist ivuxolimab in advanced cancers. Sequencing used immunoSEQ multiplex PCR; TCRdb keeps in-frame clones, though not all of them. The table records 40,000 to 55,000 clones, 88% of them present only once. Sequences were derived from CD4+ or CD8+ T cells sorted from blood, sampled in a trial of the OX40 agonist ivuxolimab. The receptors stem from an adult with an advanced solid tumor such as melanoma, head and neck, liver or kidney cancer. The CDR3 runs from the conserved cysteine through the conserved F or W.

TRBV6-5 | CASSHGGVQETQYF
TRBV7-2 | CASSLFPSFGYQENEQFF
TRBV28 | CASSTSGRNLGEQYF
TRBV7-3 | CASSVEQGAGETQYF
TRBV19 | CASSIWDSYNEQFF
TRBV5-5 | CASSPWGTPNYGYTF
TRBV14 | CASSQQTGTYEQYF
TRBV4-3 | CASSQDSAGQGEQYF
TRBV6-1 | CASRPPEDTQYF
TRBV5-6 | CASRLLGEWDTEAFF
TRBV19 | CASSTGQTNEKLFF
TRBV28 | CASRFLAASTDTQYF
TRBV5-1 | CASSFQVSTDTQYF
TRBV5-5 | CASLQGGEQYF
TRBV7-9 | CASSFYDREDTQYF
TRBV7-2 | CASRQGTPTDTQYF
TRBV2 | CASRTSVAGPPHEQFF
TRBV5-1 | CASSGGLDYGYEQYF
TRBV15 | CATSRDFADNEQFF